Included here is one T cell receptor (beta chain) sequence, with context. These data originate in a study of CD8 T cells in Susac syndrome. About 0.45 to 1 ug RNA was reverse transcribed with random hexamers. immunoSEQ multiplex PCR amplified TCR beta CDR3 across 54 Vbeta, 13 Jbeta. TCRdb ran MiXCR on the immunoSEQ multiplex PCR reads and lists one entry per CDR3 protein. Seen here are about 250,000 distinct CDR3 sequences, just under 95% observed once, and the top ten hold 0.055% to 0.075%. Input material: CD4+ T cells from PBMCs. This TCR was recovered from a human donor with multiple sclerosis.

The CDR3 DNA reads as TGCAGTGCTACAGAAGGGGGAGTGGGCACCGGGGAGCTGTTTTTT. It encodes CSATEGGVGTGELFF. The chain combines TRBV20-1 with TRBJ2-2; maybe TRBD1 (6 bases). V gave up 4 bases and J gave up 4 bases, with 16 bases separating them. This CDR3 comprises 15 residues. Germline CDR1 is DFQATT and CDR2 is SNEGSKA (reference sequence).